The 8 T cell receptor beta chains below all came from one sample that was sequenced in a study of T-cell memory formation after mild COVID-19. One entry per CDR3 protein results from TCRdb running MiXCR on the 5' RACE reads. Of some 350,000 distinct CDR3 sequences in the sample, less than 20% are singletons; the top ten hold approximately 20%. Sequenced: PBMCs or a T cell subset sorted from them (not recorded which). The receptor source for this set is a man aged 18 to 29 who had mild COVID-19 (a few samples of this study predate the infection). Cell type and time point are not known.

The J gene is TRBJ1-5, the V gene TRBV9; TRBD1 might be the D (6 bases). CDR1 and CDR2 from the germline V gene are SGDLS and YYNGEE. V gave up 7 bases and J gave up 10 bases, with 21 bases separating them. CDR3 length equals 14 residues. The CDR3 loop is CASSRGGEDRPQHF. CDR3 DNA sequence: TGTGCCAGCTCCCGAGGGGGAGAGGACCGTCCCCAGCATTTT.

V is TRBV11-3 and J is TRBJ2-1, with 15 bases matching TRBD2. The CDR3 length is 16 residues. Germline values: CDR1 SGHNT, CDR2 YENEEA. After removal of 5 bases from V and 5 bases from J, the junction contained 4 bases not matched to a gene. CDR3 amino acids: CASSRGLAGGNNEQFF. The CDR3 region has the DNA TGTGCCAGCAGCAGGGGACTAGCGGGGGGTAACAATGAGCAGTTCTTC. The full variable domain, in which reference TRBV11-3 and TRBJ2-1 provide the parts outside the CDR3, is EAGVVQSPRYKIIEKKQPVAFWCNPISGHNTLYWYLQNLGQGPELLIRYENEEAVDDSQLPKDRFSAERLKGVDSTLKIQPAELGDSAVYLCASSRGLAGGNNEQFFGPGTRLTVL.

This clonotype was observed a few times. The chain uses TRBV7-7 and TRBJ2-3, with D maybe TRBD2 (7 bases). The V end was cut by 1 base, the J end by 4 bases, with 15 bases between. CDR1 SSHAT and CDR2 FNYEAQ come from the germline V gene (reference sequence). The CDR3 loop spans 16 amino acids. CDR3 protein: CASSLGWGGGADTQYF. In DNA, the CDR3 is TGTGCCAGCAGCTTAGGATGGGGGGGCGGCGCAGATACGCAGTATTTT. The full variable domain, completed using reference TRBV7-7 and TRBJ2-3, is GAGVSQSPRYKVTKRGQDVTLRCDPISSHATLYWYQQALGQGPEFLTYFNYEAQPDKSGLPSDRFSAERPEGSISTLTIQRTEQRDSAMYRCASSLGWGGGADTQYFGPGTRLTVL.

V and J are TRBV4-3 and TRBJ2-1; D might be TRBD2 (5 bases). The V gene lost 0 bases and the J gene lost 1 base, with 10 bases spanning the gap. The CDR3 loop spans 16 amino acids. Germline V CDR1 and CDR2: LGHNA, YSLEER. The CDR3 nucleotides read TGCGCCAGCAGCCAAGATGGAGGTATGTCCTACAATGAGCAGTTCTTC. This sequence encodes CASSQDGGMSYNEQFF.

This clonotype has just a few counts. The chain employs TRBV12-3 or TRBV12-4 and TRBJ1-1; 9 positions agree with TRBD1. With V trimmed by 1 base and J by 3 bases, 3 bases remained unmatched. The length of the CDR3 is 15 residues. CDR3 coding DNA: TGTGCCAGCAGTTTAGGAGGGACAGGGTACACTGAAGCTTTCTTT. It specifies CASSLGGTGYTEAFF.

The chain carries TRBV12-3 or TRBV12-4 and TRBJ2-3; 8 bases match TRBD2. There are 16 residues in the CDR3. The trim removed 6 bases at V and 6 bases at J, leaving 14 bases unmatched. This CDR3 is CASSYWGSGGMDTQYF. The DNA for the CDR3 is TGTGCCAGCAGCTACTGGGGGAGCGGGGGTATGGATACGCAGTATTTT.

This clonotype was seen a few times. This chain links TRBV4-1 with TRBJ1-2; D ambiguous. The CDR3 is made up of 13 amino acids. V shed 4 bases and J shed 6 bases, with 12 bases lying between them. Germline CDR1 reads MGHRA; CDR2 reads YSYEKL. Here the CDR3 DNA reads TGCGCCAGCAGCCCTCTCCCCCAGAATGGCTACACCTTC. It translates to CASSPLPQNGYTF.

The chain combines TRBV14 with TRBJ2-2; a possible D gene is TRBD1 (5 bases). Germline lookup yields CDR1 SGHDN and CDR2 FVKESK. The CDR3 is 15 residues long. With 1 base removed from V and 3 bases from J, the gap between germline ends came to 9 bases. The CDR3 here is CASSQVQGHTGELFF. The CDR3 DNA reads as TGTGCCAGCAGCCAAGTTCAGGGTCACACCGGGGAGCTGTTTTTT.